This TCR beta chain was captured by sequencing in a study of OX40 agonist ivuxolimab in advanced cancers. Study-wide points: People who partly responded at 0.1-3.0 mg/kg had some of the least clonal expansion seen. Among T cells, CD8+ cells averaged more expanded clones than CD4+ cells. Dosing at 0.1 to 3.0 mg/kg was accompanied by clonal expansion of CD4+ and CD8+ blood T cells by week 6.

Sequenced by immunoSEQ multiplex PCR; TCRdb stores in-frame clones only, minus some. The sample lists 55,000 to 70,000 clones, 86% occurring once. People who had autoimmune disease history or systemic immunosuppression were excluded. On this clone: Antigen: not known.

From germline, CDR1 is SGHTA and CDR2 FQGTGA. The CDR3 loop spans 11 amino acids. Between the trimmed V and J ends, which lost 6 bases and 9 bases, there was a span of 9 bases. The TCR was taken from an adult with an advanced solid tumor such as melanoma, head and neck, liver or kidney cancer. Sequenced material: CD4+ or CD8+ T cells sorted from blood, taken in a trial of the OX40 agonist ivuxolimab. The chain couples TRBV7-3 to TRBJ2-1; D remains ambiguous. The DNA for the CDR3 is TGTGCCAGCAGGTTCGAGGCTGAGCAGTTCTTC. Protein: CASRFEAEQFF.